A single sample gave rise to the 3 T cell receptor beta chains below, sequenced in a study of control samples from healthy donors and cancer patients. This table comes from immunoSEQ multiplex PCR, and its TCRdb copy is limited to in-frame clones, with some not included. The sample yields 150,000 to 200,000 clones, about 94% seen once. The sequenced sample consisted of blood. The receptors were gathered from a woman aged 35 to 49 in good health.

The chain recombines TRBV7-2 with TRBJ1-4; D unresolved. Germline loops: CDR1 SGHTA, CDR2 FQGNSA. V was cut by 5 bases and J by 10 bases, with 14 bases left in between. There are 13 residues in the CDR3. CDR3 protein: CASSPMGEGKLFF. As DNA, the CDR3 is TGTGCCAGCAGCCCCATGGGAGAGGGAAAACTGTTTTTT.

To note about this clone: The junction does not match germline at one end; this may be a read error. The chain employs TRBV6-1 and TRBJ2-1, with TRBD2 as a possible D gene (7 bases). The CDR3 is 14 amino acids. CDR1 is MNHNS and CDR2 is SASEGT in the germline V gene. CDR3 protein: CASRDGGPNNEQFF. In DNA form, the CDR3 reads TGTGCCAGCCGTGACGGGGGGCCAAACAATGAGCAGTTCTTC.

J is TRBJ1-2 and V is TRBV19; D is perhaps TRBD1 (5 bases). Looked up from germline, CDR1 is LNHDA and CDR2 is SQIVND (reference sequence). The CDR3 runs 14 residues. The V end lost 3 bases, the J end lost 5 bases, and 13 bases lay between the germline ends. DNA of the CDR3: TGTGCCAGTAGTATCTCCGGGACGGATTATGGCTACACCTTC. It specifies CASSISGTDYGYTF.